These 22 T cell receptor beta chains came from one sample sequenced in a study of blood T cell repertoires in COVID-19. Some clones are missing from TCRdb's copy, which holds only in-frame ones; the method was immunoSEQ multiplex PCR. The sample shows fewer than 350,000 clones, more than 80% of them seen only once. The specimen was PBMCs or T cells enriched from blood (not recorded which). Receptor source: a woman aged 30 to 39 with acute COVID-19.

The chain links TRBV2 to TRBJ2-2; 9 bases line up with TRBD2. V lost 6 bases and J lost 7; bases outside the gene matches: 6. Per the germline V gene, CDR1 is SNHLY and CDR2 is FYNNEI. The CDR3 covers 14 residues. The CDR3 loop reads CASRWREGGGELFF. The CDR3 nucleotides are TGTGCCAGCAGATGGCGGGAGGGAGGCGGGGAGCTGTTTTTT.

J is TRBJ1-2 and V is TRBV6-2 or TRBV6-3, with a tentative D call TRBD1 (6 bases). Per germline, CDR1 MNHEY and CDR2 SVGEGT. Trimming removed 2 bases at V and 1 base at J, with 14 bases between. This CDR3 is 16 amino acids long. The CDR3 DNA is TGTGCCAGCAGTTACGATGTGTGGACAGTTAACTATGGCTACACCTTC. Translation gives CASSYDVWTVNYGYTF.

The V call is TRBV7-9, the J call TRBJ1-1; D ambiguous. Per the germline V gene, CDR1 is SEHNR and CDR2 is FQNEAQ (reference sequence). The V gene lost 4 bases and the J gene lost 0 bases, with 6 bases spanning the gap. This CDR3 is built from 13 residues. The CDR3, as DNA: TGTGCCAGCAGCTCAATAGTGAACACTGAAGCTTTCTTT. Protein sequence: CASSSIVNTEAFF. The whole variable domain, remainder taken from reference TRBV7-9 and TRBJ1-1, is DTGVSQNPRHKITKRGQNVTFRCDPISEHNRLYWYRQTLGQGPEFLTYFQNEAQLEKSRLLSDRFSAERPKGSFSTLEIQRTEQGDSAMYLCASSSIVNTEAFFGQGTRLTVV.

The CDR3 nucleotides read TGCGCCAGCAGCTTTAGTGAGACCGGGGAGCTGTTTTTT. Its translation is CASSFSETGELFF. The gene calls are TRBV5-1 and TRBJ2-2; D is unresolved. The germline V gene encodes CDR1 SGHRS and CDR2 YFSETQ. The length of the CDR3 is 13 residues. Deletions cut 2 bases from V and 5 bases from J, with 7 bases between.

This chain connects TRBV28 to TRBJ1-5; 8 nucleotides match TRBD1. Germline CDR1 MDHEN, CDR2 SYDVKM. The CDR3 totals 15 residues. J gave up 5 bases and V 5 bases, and 8 bases lay outside the gene matches. The CDR3 spells CASSPRGQGDQPQHF. CDR3 nucleotides: TGTGCCAGCAGTCCGCGCGGACAGGGAGATCAGCCCCAGCATTTT.

The chain has TRBV18 and TRBJ1-6; 8 bases map to TRBD1. CDR1 and CDR2 from the germline V gene are KGHSH and LQKENI. The CDR3 contains 14 residues. With V trimmed by 4 bases and J by 8 bases, 4 bases remained unmatched. DNA of the CDR3: TGTGCCAGCTCACTTGGACAGGGTGATTCACCCCTCCACTTT. Translated, it gives CASSLGQGDSPLHF.

V and J are TRBV6-5 and TRBJ2-7; 10 bases fit TRBD2. The CDR3 sequence is 16 residues long. V dropped 0 bases and J dropped 4; count of bases not matched to a gene: 6. Germline CDR1 MNHEY, CDR2 SVGAGI. The chain's CDR3 is CASSYSSSGREYEQYF. In nucleotides, the CDR3 is TGTGCCAGCAGTTACTCATCTAGCGGGAGAGAATACGAGCAGTACTTC.

The V and J genes are TRBV6-5 and TRBJ2-4; 7 bases are a match to TRBD2. The CDR3 loop spans 15 amino acids. CDR1 is MNHEY and CDR2 is SVGAGI in the germline V gene. Trimming took 8 bases from V and 1 from J; bases not matched to a gene: 8. CDR3 DNA: TGTGCCAGCCAAACCGGGACTACCGCCAAAAACATTCAGTACTTC. It is translated as CASQTGTTAKNIQYF.

The chain links TRBV3-1 (or the pseudogene TRBV3-2) to TRBJ2-1; possibly TRBD2 for D (6 bases). This CDR3 has 17 residues. V lost 0 bases, J lost 7 bases, and 19 bases lay in between. The germline V gene encodes CDR1 LGHDT and CDR2 YNNKEL (reference sequence). The CDR3 loop is CASSQEILGFGGNEQFF. Here the CDR3 DNA reads TGTGCCAGCAGCCAAGAGATTCTGGGGTTCGGAGGGAATGAGCAGTTCTTC.

This chain joins TRBV30 and TRBJ2-7; 8 bases are a match to TRBD2. V shed 5 bases and J 2 bases; nucleotides not matched to a gene: 5. CDR3 size: 13 residues. From germline, CDR1 is GTSNPN and CDR2 SVGIG (reference sequence). The CDR3 reads CAWASGPTYEQYF. The CDR3 bases are TGTGCCTGGGCTAGCGGGCCGACCTACGAGCAGTACTTC.

This CDR3 reads CAIRDREDEKLFF. The CDR3 coding sequence is TGTGCCATCAGAGACAGGGAGGATGAAAAACTGTTTTTT. The chain is built from TRBV10-3 and TRBJ1-4; 7 bases match TRBD1. Germline CDR1 is ENHRY and CDR2 is SYGVKD. CDR3 length: 13 amino acids. V dropped 6 bases and J dropped 6; count of bases not matched to a gene: 4.

This sequence joins TRBV6-4 and TRBJ2-1; TRBD1 agrees at 9 bases. This CDR3 contains 14 residues. Germline-derived CDR1 and CDR2 are MRHNA and SNTAGT. V dropped 0 bases and J dropped 8; count of bases not matched to a gene: 2. Written as DNA, the CDR3 is TGTGCCAGCAGTGACTCGGACAGGGGCTATGAGCAGTTCTTC. It translates to CASSDSDRGYEQFF.

V usage is TRBV24-1 and J usage is TRBJ2-1, with 9 bases that match TRBD2. This CDR3 has 16 residues. The trim removed 0 bases at V and 7 bases at J, leaving 6 bases unmatched. Germline V gene data show CDR1 as KGHDR and CDR2 as SFDVKD. Written as DNA, the CDR3 is TGTGCCACCAGTGATTTGCGTCCTAGCGGGATAAATGAGCAGTTCTTC. Amino acid sequence: CATSDLRPSGINEQFF.

The chain joins TRBV19 to TRBJ2-1, with 7 nucleotides matching TRBD2. Germline V gene data show CDR1 as LNHDA and CDR2 as SQIVND (reference sequence). This CDR3 has 15 amino acids. V trimming: 4 bases; J trimming: 1 base; junction bases outside the gene matches: 4. DNA for the CDR3: TGTGCCAGTAGTACCGCTAGCGGTTCCTACAATGAGCAGTTCTTC. Its protein is CASSTASGSYNEQFF.

This clone came up a few times. This chain joins TRBV5-6 and TRBJ1-2, with D hard to call. The V gene lost 5 bases and the J gene lost 3 bases, with 5 bases spanning the gap. CDR1 is SGHDT, CDR2 YYEEEE, per germline. The CDR3 has 11 residues. This CDR3 is CASRAHYGYTF. In DNA, the CDR3 is TGTGCCAGCAGAGCACACTATGGCTACACCTTC.

This chain connects TRBV18 to TRBJ2-5; 12 bases match TRBD2. The CDR3 totals 14 residues. Looked up from germline, CDR1 is KGHSH and CDR2 is LQKENI. The V gene end was trimmed by 4 bases and the J gene end by 5 bases; junction bases not matched to a gene: 2. CDR3 protein: CASSLGLAGETQYF. For the CDR3, the DNA is TGTGCCAGCTCACTGGGACTAGCGGGTGAGACCCAGTACTTC.

This clone was observed once. V gene TRBV2 combines with J gene TRBJ1-1, with D perhaps matching TRBD1 (6 bases). V was trimmed by 3 bases and J by 0 bases, leaving 11 bases between them. Germline-derived CDR1 and CDR2 are SNHLY and FYNNEI. The CDR3 covers 15 residues. The DNA for the CDR3 is TGTGCCAGCAGTGATGGTGACAGGATGAACACTGAAGCTTTCTTT. Residues: CASSDGDRMNTEAFF.

The chain has TRBV28 and TRBJ2-1, with TRBD1 matching 9 bases. Germline CDR1 MDHEN, CDR2 SYDVKM. The CDR3 loop spans 21 amino acids. V trimming: 1 base; J trimming: 5 bases; junction bases outside the gene matches: 21. The DNA for the CDR3 is TGTGCCAGCAGTTTATCCATTTATCGACAGGGGGTCTCGGACAAAAACAATGAGCAGTTCTTC. Translation: CASSLSIYRQGVSDKNNEQFF.

The DNA of the CDR3 is TGCGCCAGCAGCCAACAGGGGTCCTATAATTCACCCCTCCACTTT. It is translated as CASSQQGSYNSPLHF. The gene calls are TRBV5-1 and TRBJ1-6; 7 bases align to TRBD1. This CDR3 has 15 residues. The germline V gene encodes CDR1 SGHRS and CDR2 YFSETQ. The ends lost 4 bases at V and 1 base at J; junction bases unmatched: 2. Together with reference TRBV5-1 and TRBJ1-6, the CDR3 gives the full variable domain: KAGVTQTPRYLIKTRGQQVTLSCSPISGHRSVSWYQQTPGQGLQFLFEYFSETQRNKGNFPGRFSGRQFSNSRSEMNVSTLELGDSALYLCASSQQGSYNSPLHFGNGTRLTVT.

In its sample, this clone was seen once. J is TRBJ2-3 and V is TRBV9; a possible D gene is TRBD2 (5 bases). This CDR3 spans 12 amino acids. Per germline, CDR1 SGDLS and CDR2 YYNGEE. V lost 4 bases to trimming and J lost 5 bases, with 8 bases between them. As DNA, the CDR3 is TGTGCCAGCAGCCTCGCGGGAGATACGCAGTATTTT. Translation: CASSLAGDTQYF.

This clone showed up many times. The chain joins TRBV7-9 to TRBJ2-3; 8 nucleotides line up with TRBD2. The germline gives CDR1 SEHNR, CDR2 FQNEAQ (reference sequence). Germline trimming cut 5 bases from V and 0 bases from J; bases unmatched to any gene: 4. The CDR3 is made up of 15 amino acids. CDR3 amino acids: CASSARLASTDTQYF. Here the CDR3 DNA reads TGTGCCAGCAGCGCACGACTAGCGAGCACAGATACGCAGTATTTT. The full variable domain, rest sourced from reference TRBV7-9 and TRBJ2-3, is DTGVSQNPRHKITKRGQNVTFRCDPISEHNRLYWYRQTLGQGPEFLTYFQNEAQLEKSRLLSDRFSAERPKGSFSTLEIQRTEQGDSAMYLCASSARLASTDTQYFGPGTRLTVL.

The V and J genes are TRBV6-2 or TRBV6-3 and TRBJ2-3; maybe TRBD2 (5 bases). Germline V gene data show CDR1 as MNHEY and CDR2 as SVGEGT. This CDR3 is built from 12 residues. Trimming took 5 bases from V and 4 from J, leaving 7 bases between them. CDR3 DNA sequence: TGTGCCAGCAGTCTGGAGGCAGATACGCAGTATTTT. Its protein is CASSLEADTQYF.